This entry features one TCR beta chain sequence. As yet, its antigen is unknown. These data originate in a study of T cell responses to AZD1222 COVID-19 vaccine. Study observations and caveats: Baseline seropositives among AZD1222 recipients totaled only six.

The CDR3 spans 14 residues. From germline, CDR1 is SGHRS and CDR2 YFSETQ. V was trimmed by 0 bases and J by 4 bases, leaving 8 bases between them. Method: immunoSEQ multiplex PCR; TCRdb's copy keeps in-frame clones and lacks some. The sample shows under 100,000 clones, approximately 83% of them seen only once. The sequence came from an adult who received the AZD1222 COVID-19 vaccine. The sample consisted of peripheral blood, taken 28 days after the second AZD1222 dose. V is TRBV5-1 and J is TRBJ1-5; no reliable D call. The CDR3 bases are TGCGCCAGCAGCTTGGAGGTCGGGAATCAGCCCCAGCATTTT. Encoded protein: CASSLEVGNQPQHF.